One and the same sample provided the 7 T cell receptor beta chains below, sequenced in a study of blood T cell repertoires in COVID-19. Libraries were prepared by immunoSEQ multiplex PCR; TCRdb keeps only in-frame clonotypes and omits some of them. Found here are approximately 290,000 clones, roughly 90% of them singletons; the top ten hold 2.2%. Sequenced input: peripheral blood. Source of these receptors: a woman between 25 and 40 years old with COVID-19, enrolled during active disease.

The chain couples TRBV6-6 to TRBJ1-5, with D possibly TRBD1 on 5 matching bases. CDR1 is MNHNY and CDR2 is SVGAGI in the germline V gene (reference sequence). The CDR3 is 15 residues long. V was cut by 4 bases and J by 3 bases, with 13 bases left in between. The CDR3 DNA is TGTGCCAGCAGTTTCGGGGGTGGGAACAATCAGCCCCAGCATTTT. This sequence encodes CASSFGGGNNQPQHF.

Only a few counts were recorded for this clone. The genes are TRBV19 and TRBJ2-7; TRBD2 agrees at 8 bases. The V gene end was trimmed by 3 bases and the J gene end by 2 bases; junction bases not matched to a gene: 3. Germline V gene data show CDR1 as LNHDA and CDR2 as SQIVND (reference sequence). This CDR3 spans 14 amino acids. CDR3 coding DNA: TGTGCCAGTAGTATGGGACTAGAAACCTACGAGCAGTACTTC. Its protein is CASSMGLETYEQYF.

V usage is TRBV2 and J usage is TRBJ2-5, with TRBD2 matching over 11 bases. V lost 2 bases, J lost 5 bases, and 4 bases stayed unmatched. Germline CDR1 SNHLY, CDR2 FYNNEI. This CDR3 is built from 15 residues. CDR3 region: CASSELTSGSETQYF. The CDR3 nucleotides read TGTGCCAGCAGTGAACTTACTAGCGGGAGTGAGACCCAGTACTTC.

This CDR3 is CASRDTGTSTDTQYF. DNA of the CDR3: TGCGCCAGCAGGGACACCGGGACTAGCACAGATACGCAGTATTTT. This chain uses TRBV5-1 with TRBJ2-3; D perhaps matches TRBD2 (6 bases). V lost 5 bases and J lost 0, with 13 bases in between. Germline CDR1 and CDR2: SGHRS and YFSETQ. CDR3 size: 15 residues.

The gene calls are TRBV6-5 and TRBJ2-7; D not certain. This CDR3 is 13 amino acids long. Germline values: CDR1 MNHEY, CDR2 SVGAGI. V lost 9 bases, J lost 1 base, and 13 bases lay in between. This CDR3 reads CASLATTSYEQYF. Written as DNA, the CDR3 is TGTGCCAGTCTCGCGACAACTTCCTACGAGCAGTACTTC.

V and J are TRBV9 and TRBJ2-7; unclear D gene. The CDR3 has 14 residues. CDR1 is SGDLS, CDR2 YYNGEE, per germline. V lost 0 bases to trimming and J lost 1 base, with 8 bases between them. DNA for the CDR3: TGTGCCAGCAGCGTAGCTTCGGGTTCCTACGAGCAGTACTTC. Translating it yields CASSVASGSYEQYF.

CDR3 protein: CASSPGVAKAFF. CDR3 coding DNA: TGTGCCAGCAGTCCGGGGGTGGCAAAGGCTTTCTTT. This sequence joins TRBV12-3 or TRBV12-4 and TRBJ1-1; a possible D gene is TRBD1 (5 bases). Trimming stripped 5 bases from V and 11 bases from J, with 15 bases between. The CDR3 is made up of 12 amino acids.